Listed here are 4 T cell receptor beta chains from one sample, sequenced in a study of blood T cell repertoires in COVID-19. Clones were sequenced by immunoSEQ multiplex PCR, and TCRdb holds only the in-frame ones, with some missing. The sample shows about 50,000 clones, around 78% of them seen only once. The sequencing input was peripheral blood. These receptors were taken from a human donor in a cohort sampled during active COVID-19.

The chain carries TRBV28 and TRBJ1-5; D is possibly TRBD1 (5 bases). With 3 bases removed from V and 7 bases from J, the gap between germline ends came to 13 bases. Germline V gene sequence: CDR1 MDHEN, CDR2 SYDVKM. The CDR3 is 14 residues long. The CDR3 bases are TGTGCCAGCAGTTTTGCGGGGGGAGGGCAGCCCCAGCATTTT. This encodes CASSFAGGGQPQHF.

This chain joins TRBV5-4 and TRBJ2-7; D unresolved. Germline V lookup: CDR1 SGHNT, CDR2 YYREEE (reference sequence). V dropped 0 bases and J dropped 5 bases, with 6 bases sitting between them. The length of the CDR3 is 12 residues. The CDR3 protein is CASSLGEDEQYF. The CDR3 DNA reads as TGTGCCAGCAGCTTGGGCGAGGACGAGCAGTACTTC.

This clone was detected once. The chain recombines TRBV11-1 with TRBJ2-4, with D perhaps TRBD2 (5 bases). The CDR3 consists of 15 residues. V lost 5 bases and J 8 bases, leaving 19 bases between the germline ends. Germline V CDR1 and CDR2: SGHAT, FQDESV (reference sequence). The CDR3 loop reads CASSPDDPGRDIQYF. DNA for the CDR3: TGTGCCAGCAGCCCTGACGACCCGGGAAGGGACATTCAGTACTTC.

This clone appeared once. V is TRBV10-3 and J is TRBJ2-7; D perhaps matches TRBD1 (6 bases). This CDR3 is built from 15 residues. Germline V gene sequence: CDR1 ENHRY, CDR2 SYGVKD. V shed 3 bases and J shed 2 bases, with 14 bases lying between them. CDR3 sequence: CAISERGRGTYEQYF. The CDR3 bases are TGTGCCATCAGTGAAAGGGGCAGGGGAACCTACGAGCAGTACTTC.